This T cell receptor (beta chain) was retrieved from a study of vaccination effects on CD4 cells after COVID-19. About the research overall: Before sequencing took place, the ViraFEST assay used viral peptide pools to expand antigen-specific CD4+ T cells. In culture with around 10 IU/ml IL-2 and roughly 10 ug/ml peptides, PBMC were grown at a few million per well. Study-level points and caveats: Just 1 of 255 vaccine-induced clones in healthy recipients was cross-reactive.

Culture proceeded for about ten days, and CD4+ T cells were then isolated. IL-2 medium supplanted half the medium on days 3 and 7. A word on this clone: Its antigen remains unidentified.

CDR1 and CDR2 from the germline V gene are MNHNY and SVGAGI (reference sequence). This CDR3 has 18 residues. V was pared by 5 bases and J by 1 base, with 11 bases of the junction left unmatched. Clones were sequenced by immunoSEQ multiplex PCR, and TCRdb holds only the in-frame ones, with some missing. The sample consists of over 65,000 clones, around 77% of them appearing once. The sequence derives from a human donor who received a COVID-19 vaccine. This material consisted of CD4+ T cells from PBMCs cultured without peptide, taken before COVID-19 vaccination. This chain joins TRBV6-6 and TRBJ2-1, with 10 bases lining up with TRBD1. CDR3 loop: CASSLYAGGQGSYNEQFF. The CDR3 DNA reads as TGTGCCAGCAGTCTTTACGCTGGGGGACAGGGGTCCTACAATGAGCAGTTCTTC.